These 22 T cell receptor beta chains were all obtained from the same sample, sequenced in a study of blood T cell repertoires in COVID-19. Clones were read by immunoSEQ multiplex PCR, and TCRdb kept only the in-frame ones, dropping some. In the table there are about 25,000 clones, 80% to 90% of which are singletons. Sequencing was carried out using peripheral blood. The receptor source for this set is a human donor in a cohort sampled during active COVID-19.

This chain joins TRBV2 and TRBJ1-5; tentatively, D is TRBD1 (5 bases). CDR1 and CDR2 from the germline V gene are SNHLY and FYNNEI. The CDR3 covers 15 residues. V lost 3 bases, J lost 7 bases, and 16 bases lay in between. DNA of the CDR3: TGTGCCAGCAGTGATAGCGGGGGGTCTGGACAGCCCCAGCATTTT. The encoded protein is CASSDSGGSGQPQHF.

The chain is built from TRBV29-1 and TRBJ2-7, with 7 bases aligning to TRBD1. This CDR3 is built from 13 residues. From germline, CDR1 is SQVTM and CDR2 ANQGSEA. The V and J ends lost 6 bases and 2 bases, in that order; junction bases with no gene match: 7. In DNA form, the CDR3 reads TGCAGCGTGGGGACAGTCAGCACCTACGAGCAGTACTTC. Its translation is CSVGTVSTYEQYF.

CDR3 in amino acids: CASSQAGEGQAFF. The DNA for the CDR3 is TGTGCCAGCAGCCAAGCGGGTGAGGGCCAAGCTTTCTTT. The rearrangement uses TRBV3-1 (or the pseudogene TRBV3-2) and TRBJ1-1; D remains ambiguous. The CDR3 loop spans 13 amino acids. Trimming removed 1 base at V and 9 bases at J, with 12 bases between. Per germline, CDR1 LGHDT and CDR2 YNNKEL (reference sequence).

V gene TRBV7-9 combines with J gene TRBJ1-1; TRBD1 agrees at 8 bases. This CDR3 spans 13 amino acids. V shed 5 bases, J shed 11 bases, and the junction held 10 bases outside the gene matches. The germline V gene encodes CDR1 SEHNR and CDR2 FQNEAQ (reference sequence). CDR3 nucleotide sequence: TGTGCCAGCAGCCTGGGACAGGCGGCGAAGGCTTTCTTT. This translates into CASSLGQAAKAFF.

This clone is a singleton in its sample. The chain has TRBV3-1 (or the pseudogene TRBV3-2) and TRBJ2-1; TRBD2 aligns across 8 bases. After removal of 7 bases from V and 6 bases from J, the junction contained 11 bases not matched to a gene. The CDR3 sequence is 15 residues long. Germline assignment: CDR1 LGHDT and CDR2 YNNKEL (reference sequence). The CDR3 DNA follows: TGTGCCAGCAACTCCCCGGGACTAGTGTCCAATGAGCAGTTCTTC. This sequence encodes CASNSPGLVSNEQFF.

V gene TRBV7-6 combines with J gene TRBJ2-3, with 11 nucleotides matching TRBD1. CDR1 is SGHVS, CDR2 FNYEAQ, per germline. V gave up 4 bases and J gave up 5 bases; unmatched junction bases: 5. The CDR3 contains 15 residues. The CDR3 sequence: CASSSLGQGEDTQYF. CDR3 sequence (DNA): TGTGCCAGCAGCTCCCTGGGACAGGGGGAAGATACGCAGTATTTT.

The chain carries TRBV4-2 and TRBJ2-7; D is undetermined. The CDR3 has 12 amino acids. Trimming cost V 1 base and J 5 bases, with 6 bases left between them. Germline V gene lookup returns CDR1 LGHNA and CDR2 YNFKEQ. The CDR3 here is CASSQVFNEQYF. CDR3 nucleotides: TGTGCCAGCAGCCAAGTTTTTAACGAGCAGTACTTC.

The V call is TRBV6-4, the J call TRBJ2-3; 9 bases align to TRBD2. Germline CDR1 reads MRHNA; CDR2 reads SNTAGT. The ends lost 0 bases at V and 5 bases at J; junction bases unmatched: 9. The CDR3 has 17 residues. CDR3 sequence (DNA): TGTGCCAGCAGTGACTCGGCTAGCGGGGATGTGAGAGATACGCAGTATTTT. Protein product: CASSDSASGDVRDTQYF.

This clone showed up just once. The CDR3 DNA follows: TGTGCCAGCAGCCAAGACCAGGGGGCCCACACTGAAGCTTTCTTT. This codes for CASSQDQGAHTEAFF. The chain recombines TRBV3-1 (or the pseudogene TRBV3-2) with TRBJ1-1; 8 bases are shared with TRBD1. The CDR3 is 15 residues long. The germline V gene has CDR1 LGHDT and CDR2 YNNKEL (reference sequence). The V and J ends lost 0 bases and 3 bases, in that order; junction bases with no gene match: 3.

The chain carries TRBV5-6 and TRBJ1-6; D possibly corresponds to TRBD1 (5 bases). Germline lookup yields CDR1 SGHDT and CDR2 YYEEEE. V lost 3 bases to trimming and J lost 0 bases, with 10 bases between them. The CDR3 has 16 residues. This chain's CDR3 is CASSWGGSSYNSPLHF. CDR3 DNA: TGTGCCAGCAGCTGGGGCGGGAGCTCCTATAATTCACCCCTCCACTTT.

The DNA for the CDR3 is TGTGCCAGTAGTATAGTGCGGGAAGGCGAGCAGTACTTC. This gives the protein CASSIVREGEQYF. The rearrangement joins TRBV19 to TRBJ2-7; a weak D match, TRBD2 (6 bases). V lost 1 base and J 6 bases, leaving 10 bases between the germline ends. CDR3 length equals 13 residues. Germline V gene data show CDR1 as LNHDA and CDR2 as SQIVND (reference sequence). The whole variable domain, filled in from reference TRBV19 and TRBJ2-7, reads DGGITQSPKYLFRKEGQNVTLSCEQNLNHDAMYWYRQDPGQGLRLIYYSQIVNDFQKGDIAEGYSVSREKKESFPLTVTSAQKNPTAFYLCASSIVREGEQYFGPGTRLTVT.

The chain couples TRBV28 to TRBJ2-2, with 7 bases that match TRBD2. CDR3 length: 12 amino acids. V shed 8 bases, J shed 6 bases, and the junction held 3 bases outside the gene matches. Germline CDR1 reads MDHEN; CDR2 reads SYDVKM. This CDR3 is CASRRGAGELFF. The CDR3 coding sequence is TGTGCCAGCCGCCGGGGGGCCGGGGAGCTGTTTTTT.

The J gene is TRBJ1-4, the V gene TRBV7-8, with 12 bases aligning to TRBD1. Germline loops: CDR1 SGHVS, CDR2 FQNEAQ. This CDR3 is 15 amino acids long. V gave up 5 bases and J gave up 7 bases; unmatched junction bases: 5. In nucleotides, the CDR3 is TGTGCCAGCAGCCCTCGGGACAGGGGGCGTGAAAAACTGTTTTTT. Its translation: CASSPRDRGREKLFF.

The chain couples TRBV5-5 to TRBJ2-1, with a possible D match to TRBD2 (6 bases). Per germline, CDR1 SGHKS and CDR2 YYEKEE (reference sequence). Trimming pared 0 bases from V and 8 bases from J, leaving 15 bases between. The CDR3 consists of 15 residues. The chain's CDR3 is CASSLDVAGLDEQFF. CDR3 bases: TGTGCCAGCAGCTTGGACGTTGCGGGGTTGGATGAGCAGTTCTTC.

This sequence joins TRBV25-1 and TRBJ2-1, with 8 bases identical to TRBD2. With 2 bases clipped from V and 4 bases from J, the junction kept 7 bases outside the gene matches. Germline CDR1 reads MGHDK; CDR2 reads SYGVNS. This CDR3 has 16 amino acids. CDR3 nucleotides: TGTGCCAGCAGTGAAATTCGGGGCGGGAGGTACAATGAGCAGTTCTTC. It yields the protein CASSEIRGGRYNEQFF.

The V call is TRBV6-2 or TRBV6-3, the J call TRBJ1-2; D ambiguous. V was cut by 2 bases and J by 0 bases, with 10 bases left in between. The V gene's germline CDR1 is MNHEY and CDR2 SVGEGT. The CDR3 totals 15 residues. The CDR3 DNA is TGTGCCAGCAGTTACCCGCGATCCTCTAACTATGGCTACACCTTC. It is translated as CASSYPRSSNYGYTF.

This clone was observed a few times. The chain couples TRBV6-2 or TRBV6-3 to TRBJ2-2; D is ambiguous. The germline V and J ends were trimmed by 2 bases and 6 bases, with 10 bases remaining between them. Germline lookup yields CDR1 MNHEY and CDR2 SVGEGT. This CDR3 has 14 amino acids. CDR3 DNA: TGTGCCAGCAGTTACGGCACCCAGGCCGGGGAGCTGTTTTTT. Translation: CASSYGTQAGELFF.

This clone showed up just once. The V and J genes are TRBV19 and TRBJ2-1, with 8 bases identical to TRBD2. Germline V gene data show CDR1 as LNHDA and CDR2 as SQIVND (reference sequence). Trimming at V came to 5 bases and at J to 0 bases, leaving 3 bases not matched to a gene. This CDR3 contains 15 residues. The CDR3 spells CASSGSGSSYNEQFF. The CDR3 DNA sequence: TGTGCCAGTAGTGGCAGCGGGAGCTCCTACAATGAGCAGTTCTTC.

The rearrangement joins TRBV9 to TRBJ2-3; 14 bases are shared with TRBD2. Per germline, CDR1 SGDLS and CDR2 YYNGEE. The CDR3 runs 15 residues. The ends lost 3 bases at V and 4 bases at J; junction bases unmatched: 1. CDR3 DNA sequence: TGTGCCAGCAGCGCGACTAGCGGGAGGGCAGATACGCAGTATTTT. Translated, it gives CASSATSGRADTQYF.

The CDR3 reads CASSRTSATDTQYF. CDR3 DNA sequence: TGTGCCAGCAGCCGTACTAGCGCCACAGATACGCAGTATTTT. V gene TRBV28 combines with J gene TRBJ2-3; TRBD2 aligns across 7 bases. The CDR3 loop spans 14 amino acids. Per the germline V gene, CDR1 is MDHEN and CDR2 is SYDVKM. V lost 6 bases, J lost 2 bases, and 5 bases stayed unmatched. The full variable domain, in which reference TRBV28 and TRBJ2-3 provide the parts outside the CDR3, is DVKVTQSSRYLVKRTGEKVFLECVQDMDHENMFWYRQDPGLGLRLIYFSYDVKMKEKGDIPEGYSVSREKKERFSLILESASTNQTSMYLCASSRTSATDTQYFGPGTRLTVL.

The V and J genes are TRBV6-5 and TRBJ2-7; D is perhaps TRBD1 (5 bases). This CDR3 has 13 residues. V gave up 4 bases and J gave up 4 bases, with 11 bases separating them. CDR1 and CDR2 (germline): MNHEY, SVGAGI. The CDR3: CASSSDSIYEQYF. In nucleotides, the CDR3 is TGTGCCAGCAGTTCTGACAGCATTTACGAGCAGTACTTC.

V usage is TRBV5-8 and J usage is TRBJ2-3, with D maybe TRBD2 (5 bases). The V end lost 0 bases, the J end lost 3 bases, and 11 bases lay between the germline ends. The CDR3 spans 15 residues. Looked up from germline, CDR1 is SGHTS and CDR2 is YDEGEE. The CDR3 DNA sequence: TGTGCCAGCAGCTTGGTGGAGAGGGAGACAGATACGCAGTATTTT. It yields the protein CASSLVERETDTQYF.